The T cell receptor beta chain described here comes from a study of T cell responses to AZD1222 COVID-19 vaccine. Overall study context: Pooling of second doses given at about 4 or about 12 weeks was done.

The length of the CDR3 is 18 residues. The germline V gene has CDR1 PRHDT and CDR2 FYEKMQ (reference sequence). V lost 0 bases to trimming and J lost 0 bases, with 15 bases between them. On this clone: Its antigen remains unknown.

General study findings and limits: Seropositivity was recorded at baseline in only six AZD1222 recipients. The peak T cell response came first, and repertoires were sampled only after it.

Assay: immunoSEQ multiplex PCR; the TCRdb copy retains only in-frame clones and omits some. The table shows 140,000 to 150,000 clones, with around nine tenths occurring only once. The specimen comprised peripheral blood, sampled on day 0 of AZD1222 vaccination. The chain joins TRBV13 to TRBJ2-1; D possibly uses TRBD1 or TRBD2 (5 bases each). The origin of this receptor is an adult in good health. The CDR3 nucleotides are TGTGCCAGCAGCTTAGGGGGGGTCTCACCAAGCTCCTACAATGAGCAGTTCTTC. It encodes CASSLGGVSPSSYNEQFF.